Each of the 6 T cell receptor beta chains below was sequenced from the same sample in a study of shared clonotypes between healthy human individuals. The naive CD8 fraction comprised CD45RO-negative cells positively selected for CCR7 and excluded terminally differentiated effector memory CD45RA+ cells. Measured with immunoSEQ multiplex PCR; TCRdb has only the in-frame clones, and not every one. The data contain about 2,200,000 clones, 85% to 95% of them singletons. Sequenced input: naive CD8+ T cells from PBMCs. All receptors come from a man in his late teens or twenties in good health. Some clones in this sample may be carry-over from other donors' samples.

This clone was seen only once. The CDR3 protein is CASSLFGPAPSTDTQYF. Here the CDR3 DNA reads TGTGCCAGCAGCTTATTTGGGCCAGCCCCTAGCACAGATACGCAGTATTTT. This rearrangement joins TRBV7-9 to TRBJ2-3; unclear D gene. V lost 2 bases to trimming and J lost 0 bases, with 15 bases between them. CDR1 and CDR2 (germline): SEHNR, FQNEAQ (reference sequence). The CDR3 runs 17 residues. The full variable domain, with the rest looked up from reference TRBV7-9 and TRBJ2-3, is DTGVSQNPRHKITKRGQNVTFRCDPISEHNRLYWYRQTLGQGPEFLTYFQNEAQLEKSRLLSDRFSAERPKGSFSTLEIQRTEQGDSAMYLCASSLFGPAPSTDTQYFGPGTRLTVL.

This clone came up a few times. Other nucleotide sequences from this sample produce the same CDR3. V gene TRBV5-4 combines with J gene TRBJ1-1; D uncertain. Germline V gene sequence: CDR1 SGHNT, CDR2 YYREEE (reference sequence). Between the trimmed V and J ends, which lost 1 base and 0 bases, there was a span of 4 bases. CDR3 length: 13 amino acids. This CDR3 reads CASSLFLNTEAFF. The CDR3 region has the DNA TGTGCCAGCAGCTTGTTCTTGAACACTGAAGCTTTCTTT.

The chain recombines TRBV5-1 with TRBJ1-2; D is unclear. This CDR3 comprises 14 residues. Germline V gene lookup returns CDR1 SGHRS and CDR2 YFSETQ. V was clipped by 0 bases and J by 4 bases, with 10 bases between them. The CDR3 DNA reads TGCGCCAGCAGCTTGGTAAAAGATTCCTATGGCTACACCTTC. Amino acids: CASSLVKDSYGYTF.

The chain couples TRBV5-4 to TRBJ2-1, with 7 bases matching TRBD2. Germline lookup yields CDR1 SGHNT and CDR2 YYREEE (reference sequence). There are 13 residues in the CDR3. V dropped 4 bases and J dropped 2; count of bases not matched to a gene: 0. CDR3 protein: CASSGRAYNEQFF. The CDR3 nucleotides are TGTGCCAGCAGCGGGAGGGCCTACAATGAGCAGTTCTTC.

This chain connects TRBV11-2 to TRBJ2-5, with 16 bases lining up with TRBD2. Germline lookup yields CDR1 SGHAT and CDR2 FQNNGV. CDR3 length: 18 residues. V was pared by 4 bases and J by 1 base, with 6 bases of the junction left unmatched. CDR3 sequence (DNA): TGTGCCAGCAGCTGGCCGGGACTAGCGGGAGGGGGCCAAGAGACCCAGTACTTC. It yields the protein CASSWPGLAGGGQETQYF.

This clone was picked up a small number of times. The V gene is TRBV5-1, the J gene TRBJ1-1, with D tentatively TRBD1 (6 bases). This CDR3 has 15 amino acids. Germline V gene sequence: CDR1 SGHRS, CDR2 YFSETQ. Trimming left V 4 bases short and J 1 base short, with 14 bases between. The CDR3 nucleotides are TGCGCCAGCAGCCAATCCCAGGGGAGGAACACTGAAGCTTTCTTT. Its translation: CASSQSQGRNTEAFF.